This T cell receptor beta chain derives from a study of cytotoxic CD8 clonotypes in ibrutinib-treated CLL. Study summary: There were 11 relapsed/refractory patients and about 15 treatment-naive patients, and roughly 18 were IGHV unmutated. Study findings and constraints: Patients showed higher baseline clonality than age-matched healthy donors, and it tracked circulating CD8+ T-cell counts. Having risen at ibrutinib response, clonality had fallen back toward baseline by progression.

Measured with immunoSEQ multiplex PCR; TCRdb has only the in-frame clones, and not every one. The sample lists hundreds of thousands of clones; 60% to 75% were seen once. Frozen PBMC stocks contributed approximately 2.1 micrograms of genomic DNA to the TCR beta libraries. As regards this clone: Antigen unknown.

Germline V gives CDR1 SGHTA, CDR2 FQGNSA. This CDR3 spans 15 amino acids. The V and J ends lost 6 bases and 1 base, in that order; junction bases with no gene match: 3. The TCR was taken from a human donor with chronic lymphocytic leukemia. The material sequenced was PBMCs, taken after 24 months of ibrutinib treatment. The rearrangement uses TRBV7-2 and TRBJ2-2; TRBD1 agrees at 9 bases. The CDR3 protein is CASRATGGNTGELFF. The CDR3 coding sequence is TGTGCCAGCAGGGCGACAGGGGGGAACACCGGGGAGCTGTTTTTT.